A selection of T cell receptor beta chains follows, all from one sample in a study of T-cell reconstitution after alpha-beta-depleted transplantation in children. A single record per CDR3 protein comes from TCRdb applying MiXCR to the PCR reads. The profile shows over 150,000 distinct CDR3 sequences, 6.6% of them singletons. Sample: PBMCs, taken before TCRalphabeta/CD19-depleted stem cell transplant. These receptor sequences come from a boy younger than 10 with acute lymphoblastic leukemia, due to receive a stem cell transplant. Both conserved end residues are trimmed from each CDR3. Clone size is not always given. Where it is, it says once, few, many or a class for expanded clones.

TRBJ2-3	many	TRBV21-1	ASSGRRTTDTQY
TRBJ2-7	many	TRBV27	ASSLSGTSGSYEQY
TRBJ2-7	many	TRBV29-1	SVDLLLGEQY
TRBJ1-5	many	TRBV20-1	SARDKAASNQPQH
TRBJ2-5	many	TRBV21-1	ASSPRDTKQETQY
TRBJ1-6	-	TRBV28	ASSFSSSPLH
TRBJ2-2	many	TRBV28	ASSFTSGELF
TRBJ2-4	many	TRBV7-9	ASSLDLGDIQY
TRBJ2-5	many	TRBV7-9	ASSKQQSAPETQY
TRBJ2-3	many	TRBV15	ATSRGGQGYGDTQY
TRBJ2-1	many	TRBV4-3	ASSQVDSGYNEQF
TRBJ1-6	few	TRBV6-1	ASSPLQGNSPLH
TRBJ1-6	many	TRBV6-5	ASSSRALHNSPLH
TRBJ2-4	many	TRBV28	ASKTQPGLGDIQY
TRBJ2-2	many	TRBV2	ASSEVSGSTGELF
TRBJ2-6	many	TRBV24-1	ATSDPTGSGANVLT
TRBJ1-1	-	TRBV5-1	ASSSQTWTGEGMNTEAF
TRBJ2-1	many	TRBV12-3/TRBV12-4	ASSSQLGTANEQF
TRBJ2-2	-	TRBV20-1	RGKPPGLAGEWDTGELF
TRBJ2-1	many	TRBV28	ASSILAGGPKPLNNEQF
TRBJ2-5	many	TRBV7-9	ASSSRGQETQY
TRBJ2-3	-	TRBV6-5	ASSNIAGDRLTDTQY
TRBJ1-3	many	TRBV6-5	ASSYDKGSGNTIY
TRBJ2-1	many	TRBV5-1	ASSFSSGGAYNEQF
TRBJ2-3	many	TRBV6-4	ASSDIRRRAGGQNTDTQY
TRBJ2-3	few	TRBV20-1	STTRGSESPQY
TRBJ2-7	many	TRBV28	ASNQGPYEQY
TRBJ2-5	many	TRBV18	ASSPDEETQY
TRBJ2-7	many	TRBV7-9	ASSQGRVPYEQY
TRBJ1-4	many	TRBV5-5	ASSLEGDREKLF
TRBJ2-5	-	TRBV19	ASSIAEWETQY
TRBJ1-1	once	TRBV4-2	ASSLNLWTVGPDSEAF
TRBJ1-4	-	TRBV27	ASSLTVREKLF
TRBJ2-7	-	TRBV6-5	ASSYYSARFYEQY
TRBJ2-7	-	TRBV6-2/TRBV6-3	ASTGASYEQY
TRBJ2-5	few	TRBV7-2	ASSEHRGLPETQY
TRBJ2-7	many	TRBV20-1	SASSSGRSHEQY
TRBJ1-6	few	TRBV19	ASSKNRDGNSPLH
TRBJ2-1	many	TRBV7-8	ASSLMANEQF
TRBJ2-1	-	TRBV6-2/TRBV6-3	AVRGLGTYNEQF
TRBJ2-3	many	TRBV27	ASSLWASGSSPDTQY
TRBJ2-7	few	TRBV5-1	ASSPGTGGPPSYEQY
TRBJ2-1	-	TRBV27	ASRLAPGGGVSSEQF
TRBJ2-3	many	TRBV12-3/TRBV12-4	ASSLQGGGDTQY
TRBJ2-2	few	TRBV15	ATRATGSTNTGELF
TRBJ1-4	-	TRBV7-9	ASSPGTVNEKLF
TRBJ2-1	-	TRBV30	AWRFFGGNEQF
TRBJ2-3	few	TRBV19	ASSSKQASGQY
TRBJ2-2	few	TRBV7-9	ASSTTAGVGTGELF
TRBJ2-5	many	TRBV29-1	SVGGSGGGNQGTQY
TRBJ1-5	many	TRBV6-5	ASSSRQGGNQPQH
TRBJ1-5	many	TRBV13	ASSLGESNQPQH
TRBJ2-5	few	TRBV7-9	ASSALEY